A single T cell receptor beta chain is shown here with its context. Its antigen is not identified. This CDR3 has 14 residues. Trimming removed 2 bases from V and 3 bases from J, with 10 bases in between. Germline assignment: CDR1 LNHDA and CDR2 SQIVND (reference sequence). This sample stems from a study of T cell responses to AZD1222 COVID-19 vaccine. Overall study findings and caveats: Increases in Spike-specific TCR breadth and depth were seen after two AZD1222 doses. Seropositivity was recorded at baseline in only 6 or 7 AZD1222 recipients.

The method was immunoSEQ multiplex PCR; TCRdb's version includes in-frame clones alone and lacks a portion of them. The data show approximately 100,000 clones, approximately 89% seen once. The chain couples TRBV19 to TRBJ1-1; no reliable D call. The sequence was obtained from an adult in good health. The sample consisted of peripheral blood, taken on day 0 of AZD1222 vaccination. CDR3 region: CASSIRLADTEAFF. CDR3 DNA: TGTGCCAGTAGTATACGGCTTGCTGACACTGAAGCTTTCTTT.